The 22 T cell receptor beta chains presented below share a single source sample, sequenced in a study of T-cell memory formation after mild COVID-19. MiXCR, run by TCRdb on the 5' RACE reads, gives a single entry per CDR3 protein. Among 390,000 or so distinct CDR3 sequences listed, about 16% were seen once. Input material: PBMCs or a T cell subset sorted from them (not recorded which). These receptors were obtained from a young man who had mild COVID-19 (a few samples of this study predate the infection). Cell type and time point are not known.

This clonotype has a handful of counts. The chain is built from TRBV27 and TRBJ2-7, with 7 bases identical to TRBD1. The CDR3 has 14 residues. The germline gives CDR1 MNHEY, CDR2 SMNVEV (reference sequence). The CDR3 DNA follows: TGTGGGGTACAATGGGGACAGCCCTCCTACGAGCAGTACTTC. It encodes CGVQWGQPSYEQYF.

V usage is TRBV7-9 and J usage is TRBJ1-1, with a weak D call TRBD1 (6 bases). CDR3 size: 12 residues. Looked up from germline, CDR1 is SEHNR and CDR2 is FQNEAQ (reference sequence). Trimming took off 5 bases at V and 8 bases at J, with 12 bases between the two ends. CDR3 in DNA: TGTGCCAGCAGCCGACCGGGGGCGGAAGCTTTCTTT. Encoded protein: CASSRPGAEAFF.

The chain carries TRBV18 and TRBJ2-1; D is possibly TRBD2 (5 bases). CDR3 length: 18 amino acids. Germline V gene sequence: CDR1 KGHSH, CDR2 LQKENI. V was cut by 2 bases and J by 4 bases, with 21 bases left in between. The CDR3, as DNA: TGTGCCAGCTCACCAGGTTTGCGGCATTCAGAGCGGTACAATGAGCAGTTCTTC. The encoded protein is CASSPGLRHSERYNEQFF.

CDR3 residues: CASSYLSNFLTDTQYF. The CDR3 DNA is TGTGCCAGCAGTTACCTCTCCAACTTTCTCACAGATACGCAGTATTTT. The V gene is TRBV6-5, the J gene TRBJ2-3; D unclear. This CDR3 is 16 amino acids long. The V gene lost 2 bases and the J gene lost 2 bases, with 14 bases spanning the gap. From germline, CDR1 is MNHEY and CDR2 SVGAGI.

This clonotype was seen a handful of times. The CDR3 nucleotides are TGTGCCAGCCGACAGGGTGGCGGCACAGATACGCAGTATTTT. Residues: CASRQGGGTDTQYF. V is TRBV11-2 and J is TRBJ2-3; 7 bases line up with TRBD1. This CDR3 has 14 residues. The ends lost 8 bases at V and 1 base at J; junction bases unmatched: 6. CDR1 SGHAT and CDR2 FQNNGV come from the germline V gene.

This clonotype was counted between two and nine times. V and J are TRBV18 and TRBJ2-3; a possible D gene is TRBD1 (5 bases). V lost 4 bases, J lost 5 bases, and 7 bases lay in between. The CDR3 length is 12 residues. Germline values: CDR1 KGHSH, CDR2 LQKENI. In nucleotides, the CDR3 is TGTGCCAGCTCACAGGGGATAGATACGCAGTATTTT. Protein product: CASSQGIDTQYF.

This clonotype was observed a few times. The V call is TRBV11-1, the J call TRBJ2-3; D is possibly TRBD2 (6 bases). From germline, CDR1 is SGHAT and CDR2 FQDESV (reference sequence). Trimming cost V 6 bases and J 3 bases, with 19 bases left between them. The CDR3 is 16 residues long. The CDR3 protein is CASSQAGGAGTDTQYF. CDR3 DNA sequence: TGTGCCAGCAGTCAAGCCGGAGGGGCGGGTACAGATACGCAGTATTTT.

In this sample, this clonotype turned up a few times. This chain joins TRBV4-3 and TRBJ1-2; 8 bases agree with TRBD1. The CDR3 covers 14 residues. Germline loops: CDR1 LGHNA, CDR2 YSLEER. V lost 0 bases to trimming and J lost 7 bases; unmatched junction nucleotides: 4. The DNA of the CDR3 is TGCGCCAGCAGCCAAGATTTCGACAGGGGTGGCTACACCTTC. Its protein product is CASSQDFDRGGYTF.

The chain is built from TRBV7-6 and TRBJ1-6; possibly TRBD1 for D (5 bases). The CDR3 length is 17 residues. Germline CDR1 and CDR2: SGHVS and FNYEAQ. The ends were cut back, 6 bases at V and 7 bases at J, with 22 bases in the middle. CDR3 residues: CASSSGILTALNSPLHF. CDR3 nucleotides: TGTGCCAGCAGTTCAGGGATTCTGACGGCTCTGAATTCACCCCTCCACTTT.

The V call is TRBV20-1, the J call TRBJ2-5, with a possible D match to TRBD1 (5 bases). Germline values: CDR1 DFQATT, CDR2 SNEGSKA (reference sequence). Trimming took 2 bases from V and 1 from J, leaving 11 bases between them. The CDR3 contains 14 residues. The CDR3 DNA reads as TGCAGTGCTAGACGCGCAGGGATCCAAGAGACCCAGTACTTC. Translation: CSARRAGIQETQYF.

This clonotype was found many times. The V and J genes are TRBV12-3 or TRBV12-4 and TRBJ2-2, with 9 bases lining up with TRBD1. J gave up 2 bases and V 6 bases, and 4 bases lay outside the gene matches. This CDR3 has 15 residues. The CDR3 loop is CASSADRGNTGELFF. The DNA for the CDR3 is TGTGCCAGCAGCGCGGACAGGGGAAACACCGGGGAGCTGTTTTTT.

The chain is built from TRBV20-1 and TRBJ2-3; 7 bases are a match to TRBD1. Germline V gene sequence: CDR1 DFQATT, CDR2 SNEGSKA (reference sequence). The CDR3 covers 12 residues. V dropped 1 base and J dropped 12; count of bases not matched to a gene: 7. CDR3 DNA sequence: TGCAGTGCTAGAGCCACGACAGGGATCCAGTATTTT. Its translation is CSARATTGIQYF.

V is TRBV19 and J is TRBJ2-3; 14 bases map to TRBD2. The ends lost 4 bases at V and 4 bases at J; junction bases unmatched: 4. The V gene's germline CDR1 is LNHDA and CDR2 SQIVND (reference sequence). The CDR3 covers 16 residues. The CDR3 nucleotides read TGTGCCAGTAGTAGCCAGGGACTAGCGGGGGCAGATACGCAGTATTTT. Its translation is CASSSQGLAGADTQYF.

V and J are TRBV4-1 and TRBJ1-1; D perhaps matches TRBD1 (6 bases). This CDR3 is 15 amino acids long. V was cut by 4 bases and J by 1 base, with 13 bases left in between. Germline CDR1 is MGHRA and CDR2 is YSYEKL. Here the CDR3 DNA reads TGCGCCAGCAGCCCTAGTAGGGGGGAGAACACTGAAGCTTTCTTT. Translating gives CASSPSRGENTEAFF.

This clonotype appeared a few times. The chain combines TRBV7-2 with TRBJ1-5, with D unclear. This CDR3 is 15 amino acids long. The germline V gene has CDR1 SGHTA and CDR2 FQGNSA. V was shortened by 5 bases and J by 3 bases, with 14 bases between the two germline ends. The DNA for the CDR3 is TGTGCCAGCAGCAAGCTCCTGGCCTTCAATCAGCCCCAGCATTTT. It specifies CASSKLLAFNQPQHF.

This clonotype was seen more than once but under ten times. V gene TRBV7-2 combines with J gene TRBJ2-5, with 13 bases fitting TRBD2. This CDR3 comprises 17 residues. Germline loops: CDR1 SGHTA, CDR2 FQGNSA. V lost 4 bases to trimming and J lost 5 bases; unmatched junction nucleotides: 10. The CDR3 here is CASSSPKGLAGSETQYF. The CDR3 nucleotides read TGTGCCAGCAGCTCACCGAAGGGACTAGCGGGGTCGGAGACCCAGTACTTC.

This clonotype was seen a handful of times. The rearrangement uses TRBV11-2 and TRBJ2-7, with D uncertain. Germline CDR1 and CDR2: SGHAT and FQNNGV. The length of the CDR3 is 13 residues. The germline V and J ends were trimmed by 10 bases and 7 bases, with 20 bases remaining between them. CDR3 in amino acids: CATQLGLMGEQYF. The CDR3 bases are TGTGCCACCCAGCTTGGGTTAATGGGGGAGCAGTACTTC.

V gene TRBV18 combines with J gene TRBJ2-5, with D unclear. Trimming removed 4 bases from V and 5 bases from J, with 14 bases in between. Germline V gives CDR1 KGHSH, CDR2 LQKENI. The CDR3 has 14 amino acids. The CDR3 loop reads CASSLLNDGETQYF. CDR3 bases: TGTGCCAGCTCACTCCTCAATGACGGCGAGACCCAGTACTTC. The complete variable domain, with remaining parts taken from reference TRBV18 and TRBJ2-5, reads NAGVMQNPRHLVRRRGQEARLRCSPMKGHSHVYWYRQLPEEGLKFMVYLQKENIIDESGMPKERFSAEFPKEGPSILRIQQVVRGDSAAYFCASSLLNDGETQYFGPGTRLLVL.

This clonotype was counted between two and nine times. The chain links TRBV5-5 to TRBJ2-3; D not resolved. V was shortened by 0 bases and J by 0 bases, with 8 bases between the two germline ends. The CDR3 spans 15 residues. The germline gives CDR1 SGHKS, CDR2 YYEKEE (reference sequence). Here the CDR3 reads CASSLARPSTDTQYF. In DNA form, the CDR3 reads TGTGCCAGCAGCTTGGCAAGACCTAGCACAGATACGCAGTATTTT. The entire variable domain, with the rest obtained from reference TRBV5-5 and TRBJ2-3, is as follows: DAGVTQSPTHLIKTRGQQVTLRCSPISGHKSVSWYQQVLGQGPQFIFQYYEKEERGRGNFPDRFSARQFPNYSSELNVNALLLGDSALYLCASSLARPSTDTQYFGPGTRLTVL.

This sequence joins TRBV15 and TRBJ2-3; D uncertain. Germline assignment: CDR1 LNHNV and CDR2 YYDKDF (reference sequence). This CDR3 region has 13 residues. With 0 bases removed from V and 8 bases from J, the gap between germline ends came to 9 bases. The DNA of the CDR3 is TGTGCCACCAGCAGAGATATTGTGGTTACGCAGTATTTT. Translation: CATSRDIVVTQYF.

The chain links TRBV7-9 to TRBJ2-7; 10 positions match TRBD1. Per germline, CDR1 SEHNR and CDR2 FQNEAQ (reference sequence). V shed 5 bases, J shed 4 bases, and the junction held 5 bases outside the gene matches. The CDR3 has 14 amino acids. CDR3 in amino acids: CASSRRGQGYEQYF. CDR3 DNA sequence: TGTGCCAGCAGCCGAAGGGGACAGGGGTACGAGCAGTACTTC.

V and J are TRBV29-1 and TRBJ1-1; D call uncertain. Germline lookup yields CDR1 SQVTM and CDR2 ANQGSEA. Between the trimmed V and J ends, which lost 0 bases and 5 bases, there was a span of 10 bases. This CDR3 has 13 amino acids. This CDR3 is CSVEETVGTEAFF. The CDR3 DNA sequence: TGCAGCGTTGAAGAGACGGTGGGAACTGAAGCTTTCTTT.